One sample yielded the 16 T cell receptor beta chains listed below, sequenced in a study of blood T cell repertoires in COVID-19. TCRdb keeps only in-frame clones here, not all; method: immunoSEQ multiplex PCR. The repertoire consists of roughly 200,000 clones, with about four fifths occurring once and the leading ten covering approximately 5%. The sequenced sample was peripheral blood. The source of these receptors is an older woman with active or convalescent COVID-19.

The chain employs TRBV11-3 and TRBJ2-7, with 9 nucleotides matching TRBD2. Germline V lookup: CDR1 SGHNT, CDR2 YENEEA. The CDR3 length is 14 residues. V trimming: 4 bases; J trimming: 5 bases; junction bases outside the gene matches: 6. The CDR3 is CASSSGLAVNEQYF. The CDR3 coding sequence is TGTGCCAGCAGCTCGGGACTAGCAGTGAACGAGCAGTACTTC.

DNA of the CDR3: TGTGCCAGCAGTGACGAGGGGGCCGCCGGGGAGCTGTTTTTT. The encoded protein is CASSDEGAAGELFF. The chain employs TRBV6-1 and TRBJ2-2, with TRBD1 matching 7 bases. This CDR3 region has 14 residues. The V and J ends lost 3 bases and 6 bases, in that order; junction bases with no gene match: 4. Germline lookup yields CDR1 MNHNS and CDR2 SASEGT.

The genes are TRBV7-4 and TRBJ1-5; tentative D call: TRBD1 (6 bases). The CDR3 covers 15 residues. Germline V gives CDR1 SGHVT, CDR2 SQSDAQ. V was shortened by 1 base and J by 1 base, with 8 bases between the two germline ends. CDR3 coding DNA: TGTGCCAGCAGCTTAGACAGGGCCAGCAATCAGCCCCAGCATTTT. Its protein product is CASSLDRASNQPQHF.

The rearrangement joins TRBV3-1 (or the pseudogene TRBV3-2) to TRBJ2-5, with unresolved D. V lost 1 base and J 5 bases, leaving 5 bases between the germline ends. The CDR3 loop spans 12 amino acids. Germline CDR1 reads LGHDT; CDR2 reads YNNKEL (reference sequence). CDR3 amino acids: CASSQGEETQYF. The CDR3 DNA reads as TGTGCCAGCAGCCAAGGCGAGGAGACCCAGTACTTC.

The chain carries TRBV6-5 and TRBJ1-6; the match to TRBD1 covers 7 bases. With 10 bases clipped from V and 0 bases from J, the junction kept 6 bases outside the gene matches. Germline CDR1 is MNHEY and CDR2 is SVGAGI. The CDR3 length is 15 residues. The CDR3 DNA follows: TGTGCCACCAAGACAGGGAGCTCCTATAATTCACCCCTCCACTTT. As protein: CATKTGSSYNSPLHF.

This sequence joins TRBV2 and TRBJ2-2; D unresolved. Trimming took 5 bases from V and 5 from J, leaving 12 bases between them. The CDR3 runs 14 residues. Germline V gene data show CDR1 as SNHLY and CDR2 as FYNNEI. CDR3 sequence (DNA): TGTGCCAGCAGTCAAAGTCAGATTACCGGGGAGCTGTTTTTT. It yields the protein CASSQSQITGELFF.

The chain combines TRBV2 with TRBJ2-7; D gene unclear. The germline gives CDR1 SNHLY, CDR2 FYNNEI. Trimming stripped 8 bases from V and 2 bases from J, with 13 bases between. The length of the CDR3 is 13 residues. Here the CDR3 DNA reads TGTGCCAGCCACTCTGGCGGTCCCTACGAGCAGTACTTC. It codes for CASHSGGPYEQYF.

This chain connects TRBV10-3 to TRBJ2-5, with TRBD1 as a possible D gene (5 bases). CDR1 and CDR2 from the germline V gene are ENHRY and SYGVKD. V was clipped by 3 bases and J by 2 bases, with 7 bases between them. The CDR3 runs 13 residues. The CDR3 is CAISEDRQETQYF. Here the CDR3 DNA reads TGTGCCATCAGTGAAGACAGACAAGAGACCCAGTACTTC.

The chain has TRBV5-1 and TRBJ1-3; weak D call: TRBD1 (6 bases). The CDR3 is 15 amino acids. Looked up from germline, CDR1 is SGHRS and CDR2 is YFSETQ. The V and J ends lost 4 bases and 3 bases respectively, with 14 bases between them. CDR3 nucleotides: TGCGCCAGCAGCGCAACAGGGTCAGTTGGAAACACCATATATTTT. Protein sequence: CASSATGSVGNTIYF.

This chain links TRBV18 with TRBJ1-1, with 9 bases fitting TRBD1. The germline gives CDR1 KGHSH, CDR2 LQKENI. The CDR3 extends over 15 amino acids. J was trimmed by 1 base and V by 4 bases; bases with no gene match: 4. The CDR3 spells CASSRGQGSNTEAFF. The CDR3 DNA reads as TGTGCCAGCTCACGAGGACAGGGGTCGAACACTGAAGCTTTCTTT.

The genes are TRBV5-1 and TRBJ2-7; no firm D call. The CDR3 runs 14 residues. V was clipped by 0 bases and J by 4 bases, with 11 bases between them. The V gene's germline CDR1 is SGHRS and CDR2 YFSETQ. The DNA of the CDR3 is TGCGCCAGCAGCTTGGACTTTCCAAAGTACGAGCAGTACTTC. Translated: CASSLDFPKYEQYF.

The chain employs TRBV3-1 (or the pseudogene TRBV3-2) and TRBJ1-5; TRBD1 aligns across 12 bases. The CDR3 length is 16 residues. CDR1 LGHDT and CDR2 YNNKEL come from the germline V gene (reference sequence). V dropped 4 bases and J dropped 1; count of bases not matched to a gene: 2. The CDR3 sequence: CASSPGQGASNQPQHF. In nucleotides, the CDR3 is TGTGCCAGCAGCCCGGGACAGGGGGCGAGCAATCAGCCCCAGCATTTT.

V gene TRBV2 combines with J gene TRBJ2-7, with 16 bases that match TRBD2. Germline lookup yields CDR1 SNHLY and CDR2 FYNNEI. V lost 5 bases and J lost 2; bases outside the gene matches: 9. The CDR3 is made up of 18 amino acids. The CDR3 nucleotides are TGTGCCAGCAGTTGGATCGGGACTAGCGGGAGGGCTACCTACGAGCAGTACTTC. Translating it yields CASSWIGTSGRATYEQYF.

This chain connects TRBV2 to TRBJ1-1, with 10 bases identical to TRBD1. The germline CDR1 and CDR2 sequences are SNHLY and FYNNEI. This CDR3 has 17 amino acids. V dropped 7 bases and J dropped 2; count of bases not matched to a gene: 13. The CDR3 spells CASIERGDRGRNTEAFF. The DNA for the CDR3 is TGTGCCAGCATCGAAAGGGGGGACAGGGGAAGAAACACTGAAGCTTTCTTT.

The genes are TRBV9 and TRBJ2-1; the D gene is possibly TRBD2 (6 bases). CDR1 is SGDLS, CDR2 YYNGEE, per germline. Trimming stripped 0 bases from V and 5 bases from J, with 9 bases between. CDR3 length: 14 residues. The CDR3 nucleotides are TGTGCCAGCAGCGTAGGGGGGGACCACAATGAGCAGTTCTTC. Translating gives CASSVGGDHNEQFF.

This rearrangement joins TRBV28 to TRBJ2-3; D is unclear. This CDR3 comprises 15 residues. Germline V CDR1 and CDR2: MDHEN, SYDVKM. Trimming shortened V by 1 base and J by 2 bases, and 10 bases separated the two germline ends. CDR3 amino acids: CASSLFSWATDTQYF. CDR3 in DNA: TGTGCCAGCAGTTTATTTTCGTGGGCCACAGATACGCAGTATTTT. The variable domain in full, completed from reference TRBV28 and TRBJ2-3, reads DVKVTQSSRYLVKRTGEKVFLECVQDMDHENMFWYRQDPGLGLRLIYFSYDVKMKEKGDIPEGYSVSREKKERFSLILESASTNQTSMYLCASSLFSWATDTQYFGPGTRLTVL.